This T cell receptor beta chain is from a study of T cell therapy after organ transplantation. Sequencing was performed with immunoSEQ multiplex PCR; in TCRdb, only in-frame clones are kept and a portion is missing. The sample records 51,000 or so clones, over 90% being singletons. Concerning this clone itself: Its cognate antigen is unknown.

In germline, CDR1 is SGHRS, CDR2 YFSETQ. V lost 0 bases to trimming and J lost 0 bases, with 7 bases between them. The CDR3 extends over 14 amino acids. The sample consisted of CD8+ T cells from blood, taken before autologous CMV-specific T cell therapy. The gene calls are TRBV5-1 and TRBJ2-7; D remains unclear. The TCR sequence derives from a human patient who had received a solid organ transplant and had CMV disease. The DNA for the CDR3 is TGCGCCAGCAGCTTGGCACAAAGCTCCTACGAGCAGTACTTC. Translation gives CASSLAQSSYEQYF.